Described below is a single T cell receptor (beta chain) sequence and its context. This clone was seen only a few times. Its antigen is currently not known. Base qualities are not recorded, but no much larger clone differs from it by a single base. TCRbeta CDR3 regions were amplified from genomic DNA by means of the immunoSEQ Assay, a bias-controlled multiplex PCR. On the study's bioinformatics: Nucleated cell counts per sample were estimated from amplification of reference gene primers within the assay. To quantify the absolute abundance of each unique TCRbeta CDR3 rearrangement, sequence reads were collapsed and filtered. For each sample, productive Simpson clonality was calculated as the square root of Simpson's diversity index over productive rearrangements. TCRdb retrieved this table from immuneACCESS and kept in-frame rearrangements only. Not all clones are present; in checked studies, unresolved V genes account for under half, and no reason is known for the remainder. V, J and clone size are those of that table, while D and trimming were read from the DNA. The sample profile shows a few hundred thousand clones; 80% to 90% of them were found once. Around 1% of the sample comes from the top ten.

The data are from a study of blood T cell repertoires in COVID-19 (dated by TCRdb to 2020 to 2021). Describing the broader study: Samples covering the acute and convalescent phases of COVID-19 were provided by collaborators in the United States, Italy and Spain. The material from the prospective study consisted of cDNA or gDNA derived from T cells, B-cell-depleted T cells, or PBMCs. Subjects who had been exposed to COVID-19, were actively infected with it, or had recovered from it provided the deeply sampled blood TCRbeta repertoires that made up the dataset. The repertoires were released in a freely available public database intended as a resource for research on the immune response to SARS-CoV-2. The samples were drawn from two sources: the first 160 participants of the ongoing ImmuneRACE study, and 1,200 or so subjects contributed by 6 global collaborators. A de-identified subject ID, COVID-19 status, age in years and sex were almost always included in the sample metadata. Where HLA class I and class II types were available, the types were taken from metadata supplied by the sample provider, not from assay-based typing.

The CDR3 holds 13 amino acids from the cysteine to the phenylalanine. Kept here is only the CDR3 DNA, which spans 39 bases and is read in frame from base 1. V drops 5 bases and J drops 3 bases, leaving 10 bases in between. CDR1 and CDR2, per the germline V gene, are ENHRY and SYGVKD. What the authors observed across the whole study: Clinical and demographic metadata were provided uncurated, with the amount varying by source and participant.

The collaborating institutions used their own protocols to collect whole blood in K2EDTA tubes. For TCRbeta analysis, collaborators shipped samples as frozen whole blood, isolated PBMCs, or DNA extracted from either of those sample types. This TCR was recovered from a man between 40 and 49 years old with acute or convalescent COVID-19. Recombination connected TRBV10-3 to TRBJ1-2; TRBD1 might be the D gene, on 6 matching bases. Sequenced input: peripheral blood. The DNA is TGTGCCATCAGTCGACAGGTCCACTATGGCTACACCTTC. It translates as CAISRQVHYGYTF.